Listed below are T cell receptor beta chains from one sample, sequenced in a study of vaccination and CD4 T cells after COVID-19. MiXCR was run by TCRdb on the PCR reads, yielding one entry per CDR3 protein. The sample lists about 9,100 distinct CDR3 sequences, about 67% occurring once. These TCRs' antigens remain unknown. The sequenced material came from CD4+ T cells from blood, cultured in vitro. The receptors stem from a human donor who had recovered from COVID-19. The CDR3 runs from the conserved cysteine through the conserved F or W. The order of the fields is V gene, CDR3 protein.

TRBV20-1 CSASGLAGGTGELFF
TRBV15 CATTQGYTEAFF
TRBV5-1 CASSPVVRQRHSTEAFF
TRBV7-4 CASSLGTGGQHF
TRBV29-1 CSAKHLNYGYTF
TRBV7-6 CASSLRAEDGELFF
TRBV7-9 CASSLDGQPQHF
TRBV6-1 CASSRDRAQETQYF
TRBV11-2 CASSLSGTTDTQYF
TRBV20-1 CSAPGLAYEQYF
TRBV7-2 CASSRRGGSNEKLFF
TRBV4-1 CASSDPQRRRATEAFF
TRBV2 CASSSSGSYNEQFF
TRBV20-1 CSAQTRRQNTEAFF
TRBV10-3 CAAGGGGPTYNEQFF
TRBV10-2 CASSEAGTGNNSPLHF
TRBV20-1 CSARDRPSGYGYTF
TRBV10-3 CAISPGGNQPQHF
TRBV6-1 CASSESRGAHNEQFF
TRBV10-3 CAIREGANYGYTF
TRBV7-9 CASTLIGSYTF
TRBV6-2/TRBV6-3 CASSYVWGANTEAFF
TRBV19 CASRISRGSTEAFF
TRBV5-6 CASSPGLLLAGNQPQHF
TRBV20-1 CSARSGHSYEQYF
TRBV7-8 CASSLGAGNYGYTF
TRBV20-1 CSAPGRWGDSPLHF
TRBV10-3 CAISEPGGDEKLFF
TRBV7-2 CASSGQRDLPQYF
TRBV20-1 CSARDRGGGRRYF
TRBV11-2 CASSLEAGGGQPQHF
TRBV18 CASSRGRRETQYF
TRBV10-3 CAISVSGDQPQHF
TRBV7-3 CASSYDNDNEQFF
TRBV7-2 CASSLGGIGWGATEAFF
TRBV11-2 CASSLRLAVQETQYF
TRBV5-4 CASSLGAGNGYTF
TRBV7-2 CASSLAAGMSGYTF
TRBV4-3 CASSHSGQGIGAFF
TRBV6-1 CASRGQAGEETQYF
TRBV20-1 CSAFPRAYDGYTQYF
TRBV7-9 CASSRGSYEQYF
TRBV20-1 CSARPAGTKNTEAFF
TRBV6-2/TRBV6-3 CASSSEGAYTEAFF
TRBV7-9 CASSLFGGSRMNSPLHF
TRBV20-1 CSARPLQGSSETQYF
TRBV19 CASRSTGASGQPQHF
TRBV20-1 CSASTALAGGHEQYF
TRBV27 CASRRTANTKNIQYF
TRBV19 CASSGAGAFTDTQYF
TRBV18 CASSPQGAGELFF
TRBV6-5 CASSYMGGTYEQYF
TRBV19 CATRASGGDTQYF
TRBV19 CASTRAGGESFGYTF
TRBV6-1 CASRAQGETQYF
TRBV28 CASSSLDRGLYGGYTF
TRBV20-1 CSAGTAYNEQFF
TRBV6-1 CASTRVRGTSGVSPTDTQYF
TRBV20-1 CSAPLSGRAQETQYF